This is a list of T cell receptor beta chains from one sample in a study of T cell responses to AZD1222 COVID-19 vaccine. The table came from immunoSEQ multiplex PCR; TCRdb's copy has only in-frame clones and leaves some out. The table records roughly 60,000 clones, 75% to 85% of them present only once. Sequenced here: peripheral blood, sampled on day 0 of AZD1222 vaccination. The receptors stem from an adult in good health. Each CDR3 is given with its conserved first and last residue. A D gene is named only where the DNA matches it firmly. Where a row states a size, it is once, few, many or the class of an expanded clone; other rows omit it.

clone_size	cdr3_length	v_call	d_call	j_call	cdr3_nt	cdr3_aa
once	13	TRBV2	.	TRBJ1-1	TGTGCCAGCGGGTGGGGTCGCAGCACTGAAGCTTTCTTT	CASGWGRSTEAFF
.	14	TRBV27	.	TRBJ2-1	TGTGCCAGCAGCCCGGGGACTCCCACCAATGAGCAGTTCTTC	CASSPGTPTNEQFF
.	14	TRBV5-1	.	TRBJ2-5	TGCGCCAGCAGCTTGGAAACTAAACAAGAGACCCAGTACTTC	CASSLETKQETQYF
once	13	TRBV12-3/TRBV12-4	TRBD1	TRBJ2-7	TGTGCCAGCAGTCACGGGACAGCTTACGAGCAGTACTTC	CASSHGTAYEQYF
.	15	TRBV15	.	TRBJ1-2	TGTGCCACCAGCTCCCTGGATTGGGACGACTATGGCTACACCTTC	CATSSLDWDDYGYTF
.	13	TRBV6-5	.	TRBJ2-5	TGTGCCAGCAGCCTTTACAGGGAAGAGACCCAGTACTTC	CASSLYREETQYF
.	12	TRBV7-2	.	TRBJ2-3	TGTGCCAGCAGCTTAGATCAGGGCGGGAAGTATTTT	CASSLDQGGKYF
.	17	TRBV9	TRBD2	TRBJ2-1	TGTGCCAGCAGCAAGAGGCCTAGCGGGACCCGTTGGAATGAGCAGTTCTTC	CASSKRPSGTRWNEQFF
.	16	TRBV28	.	TRBJ1-2	TGTGCCAGCAGTTCATATTCGTGGACTTATGGGGATGGCTACACCTTC	CASSSYSWTYGDGYTF
.	16	TRBV11-3	TRBD2	TRBJ2-3	TGTGCCAGCAGCTTAGGGGCTAGCGGGAGCACGAATACGCAGTATTTT	CASSLGASGSTNTQYF
.	16	TRBV2	TRBD1	TRBJ1-4	TGTGCCAGCATCCGGGACAGGCGAGCAACTAATGAAAAACTGTTTTTT	CASIRDRRATNEKLFF
few	13	TRBV7-9	.	TRBJ1-2	TGTGCCAGCAGCGGAGGGGTATTGGTCGGCTACACCTTC	CASSGGVLVGYTF
.	14	TRBV9	TRBD2	TRBJ2-1	TGTGCCAGCAGCGGACTAGCGGACTACAATGAGCAGTTCTTC	CASSGLADYNEQFF
.	15	TRBV18	TRBD1	TRBJ2-3	TGTGCCAGCTCAGGGGACAGGAGCTACACAGATACGCAGTATTTT	CASSGDRSYTDTQYF
.	15	TRBV9	TRBD2	TRBJ2-5	TGTGCCAGCAGCGGAAGTAGCGGGGGGAAAGAGACCCAGTACTTC	CASSGSSGGKETQYF
few	15	TRBV2	.	TRBJ1-5	TGTGCCAGCAGGAATAATGGGGGGTTGTATCAGCCCCAGCATTTT	CASRNNGGLYQPQHF
.	13	TRBV6-5	.	TRBJ1-3	.	CASSFFGQNTIYF
.	13	TRBV5-1	.	TRBJ2-1	TGCGCCAGCAGCCCAGGGACTGTCAATGAGCAGTTCTTC	CASSPGTVNEQFF
.	15	TRBV10-3	TRBD2	TRBJ2-7	TGTGCCATCAGTGAGTCTCAGGTTAGCGGGCACGAGCAGTACTTC	CAISESQVSGHEQYF
.	13	TRBV12-3/TRBV12-4	.	TRBJ1-2	TGTGCCAGCAGTTTGAGGGGGATCTATGGCTACACCTTC	CASSLRGIYGYTF
.	14	TRBV7-2	.	TRBJ2-1	TGTGCCAGCAGCTTAAATCCCGGCTACAATGAGCAGTTCTTC	CASSLNPGYNEQFF
.	16	TRBV7-8	.	TRBJ1-5	TGTGCCAGCAGCGCCATCAGGGCTAATAGCAATCAGCCCCAGCATTTT	CASSAIRANSNQPQHF
.	12	TRBV6-5	.	TRBJ1-5	TGTGCCAGCGGGCGGATCAATCAGCCCCAGCATTTT	CASGRINQPQHF
.	16	TRBV7-2	.	TRBJ2-2	TGTGCCAGCAGCTTGCAATCGGGGCTTAACACCGGGGAGCTGTTTTTT	CASSLQSGLNTGELFF
.	18	TRBV4-1	.	TRBJ2-7	TGCGCCAGCAGCCAAGAAGAACCCGGGGTAGCGTTTACCTACGAGCAGTACTTC	CASSQEEPGVAFTYEQYF
.	15	TRBV5-5	TRBD1	TRBJ1-1	TGTGCCAGCAGCTTGGTTGGGACAGGGGATACTGAAGCTTTCTTT	CASSLVGTGDTEAFF
.	16	TRBV27	TRBD2	TRBJ2-7	TGTGCCAGCAGTGGGGGTAGCGGGAGGTCCTCCTACGAGCAGTACTTC	CASSGGSGRSSYEQYF
.	14	TRBV11-1	.	TRBJ1-1	TGTGCCAGCAGCCCCAGGAGGGCGATAGCTGAAGCTTTCTTT	CASSPRRAIAEAFF
once	17	TRBV6-4	TRBD1	TRBJ2-3	TGTGCCAGCAGTGACTCGCGTTCCCTTGACAGGGCTAATACGCAGTATTTT	CASSDSRSLDRANTQYF
.	14	TRBV30	.	TRBJ2-2	TGTGCCTTCCGGGCCCCGTCCGACACCGGGGAGCTGTTTTTT	CAFRAPSDTGELFF
once	16	TRBV7-7	TRBD2	TRBJ2-1	TGTGCCAGCAGCCCCATTAGCGGGAGTGGCGTGGATGAGCAGTTCTTC	CASSPISGSGVDEQFF
.	15	TRBV15	.	TRBJ1-5	TGTGCCACCAGCAGGGGGTACAGTCCCAATCAGCCCCAGCATTTT	CATSRGYSPNQPQHF
few	14	TRBV6-5	.	TRBJ1-5	TGTGCCAGCAGCTCCGTGGGGAGGGGACAGCCCCAGCATTTT	CASSSVGRGQPQHF
.	15	TRBV5-4	.	TRBJ2-2	TGTGCCAGCAGCTTGGATCAGGGAAACACCGGGGAGCTGTTTTTT	CASSLDQGNTGELFF
.	14	TRBV9	TRBD1	TRBJ1-3	TGTGCCAGCAGCTTTCAGGGGGCAGGAAACACCATATATTTT	CASSFQGAGNTIYF
.	18	TRBV3-1/TRBV3-2	.	TRBJ1-2	TGTGCCAGCAGTCCAACGATCGGAGGCACCCGCGGGTACTATGGCTACACCTTC	CASSPTIGGTRGYYGYTF
.	13	TRBV7-8	TRBD1	TRBJ1-1	TGTGCCAGCAGCCGACAGGGGAACACTGAAGCTTTCTTT	CASSRQGNTEAFF
.	14	TRBV10-3	.	TRBJ2-7	TGTGCCATCAGTCAACAGGGATCCTCCTACGAGCAGTACTTC	CAISQQGSSYEQYF
few	14	TRBV6-4	TRBD2	TRBJ2-1	TGTGCCAGCAATGAGCGGGAGGGGGGCAATGAGCAGTTCTTC	CASNEREGGNEQFF
.	11	TRBV30	.	TRBJ2-4	TGTGCCTGGAGGCGAGAAAACATTCAGTACTTC	CAWRRENIQYF
.	15	TRBV9	.	TRBJ1-3	TGTGCCAGCAGCGTAGGGGGGATCTCTGGAAACACCATATATTTT	CASSVGGISGNTIYF
.	14	TRBV18	.	TRBJ2-1	TGTGCCAGCTCAGAACAGGGTCACGACAATGAGCAGTTCTTC	CASSEQGHDNEQFF
.	13	TRBV19	.	TRBJ1-2	TGTGCCAGTAGTATAGAGGAGGGCCGCGGCTACACCTTC	CASSIEEGRGYTF
.	15	TRBV18	.	TRBJ1-5	TGTGCCAGCTGTCCGGACGGATATAGCAATCAGCCCCAGCATTTT	CASCPDGYSNQPQHF
.	13	TRBV5-4	.	TRBJ2-1	TGTGCCAGCAGCTTGGACAGATACAATGAGCAGTTCTTC	CASSLDRYNEQFF
.	13	TRBV7-6	.	TRBJ1-1	TGTGCCAGCAGCTTACATCGGGGGGCGAGGGCTTTCTTT	CASSLHRGARAFF
.	15	TRBV28	.	TRBJ1-4	TGTGCCAGCACAGGAGGGGCGGAACCTTGGGAAAAACTGTTTTTT	CASTGGAEPWEKLFF
.	15	TRBV4-3	.	TRBJ2-3	TGCGCCAGCAGCCGCCTACTAACTAGCACAGATACGCAGTATTTT	CASSRLLTSTDTQYF
.	14	TRBV7-9	TRBD1	TRBJ1-4	TGTGCCAGCAGCCTAGGGACAGTCAGGGAAAAACTGTTTTTT	CASSLGTVREKLFF
.	14	TRBV28	.	TRBJ2-7	TGTGCCAGCTCGGGGCAGAGAAGCTCCTACGAGCAGTACTTC	CASSGQRSSYEQYF
.	15	TRBV5-1	.	TRBJ1-1	TGCGCCAGCAGCCCTGATGGGCAGGGCCGCACTGAAGCTTTCTTT	CASSPDGQGRTEAFF
once	14	TRBV7-9	.	TRBJ1-2	TGTGCCAGCAGACCGACCGAAACTAACTATGGCTACACCTTC	CASRPTETNYGYTF
.	15	TRBV10-3	TRBD1	TRBJ1-3	TGTGCCGCTCAAACCGGGACAGGGGGTTTAAACACCATATATTTT	CAAQTGTGGLNTIYF
few	16	TRBV3-1/TRBV3-2	TRBD1	TRBJ1-1	TGTGCCAGCAGCCTTGACCAGGGGGCTACGGTCACTGAAGCTTTCTTT	CASSLDQGATVTEAFF
medium-sized	15	TRBV4-3	.	TRBJ1-1	TGCGCCAGCAGCCAACAAGGGATACCGAACACTGAAGCTTTCTTT	CASSQQGIPNTEAFF
.	13	TRBV19	.	TRBJ1-5	TGTGCCAGTAGTGTTCTCAACAATCAGCCCCAGCATTTT	CASSVLNNQPQHF
.	15	TRBV3-1/TRBV3-2	.	TRBJ1-2	TGTGCCAGCAGCCAAGGCTTAGTTCAGGGCTATGGCTACACCTTC	CASSQGLVQGYGYTF
.	14	TRBV5-4	.	TRBJ2-1	TGTGCCATGAACTCAGGGAGCTCCTACAATGAGCAGTTCTTC	CAMNSGSSYNEQFF
.	13	TRBV30	.	TRBJ2-2	TGTGCCTGGACCGGGGCCAACACCGGGGAGCTGTTTTTT	CAWTGANTGELFF